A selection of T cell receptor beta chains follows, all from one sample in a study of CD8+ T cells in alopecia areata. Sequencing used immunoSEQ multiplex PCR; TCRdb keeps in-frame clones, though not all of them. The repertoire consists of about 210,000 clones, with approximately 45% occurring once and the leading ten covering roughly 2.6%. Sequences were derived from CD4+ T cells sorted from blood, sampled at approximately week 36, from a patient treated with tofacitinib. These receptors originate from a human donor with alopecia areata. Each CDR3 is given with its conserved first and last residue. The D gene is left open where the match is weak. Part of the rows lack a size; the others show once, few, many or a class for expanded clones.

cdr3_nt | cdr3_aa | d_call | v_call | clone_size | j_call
TGTGCCAGCAGCCGGGGGACTAGCGGGAAGGGCGAGCAGTACTTC | CASSRGTSGKGEQYF | TRBD2 | TRBV11-2 | few | TRBJ2-7
TGTGCCAGCACCTGGGACATTGGAGGGGACATTCAGTACTTC | CASTWDIGGDIQYF | . | TRBV25-1 | . | TRBJ2-4
TGTGCCAGCAGCCAAGTTAATATAGGACAGTGGAGCAATGAGCAGTTCTTC | CASSQVNIGQWSNEQFF | . | TRBV4-2 | . | TRBJ2-1
TGCGCCAGCAGCCAAGAAGGGTACAATGAGCAGTTCTTC | CASSQEGYNEQFF | . | TRBV4-3 | . | TRBJ2-1
TGTGCCAGCACCAAGAGGGGGATAGAGGGCAACGAGCAGTACTTC | CASTKRGIEGNEQYF | . | TRBV6-1 | . | TRBJ2-7
TGTGCCAGCTCACCCTACCTCGGGGGACAGATTTACAATGAGCAGTTCTTC | CASSPYLGGQIYNEQFF | . | TRBV18 | few | TRBJ2-1
TGCAGTGCTGGGACAGAGACCCAGTACTTC | CSAGTETQYF | . | TRBV20-1 | . | TRBJ2-5
TGTGCCAGCAGTGACCAGGGCCAGGGCACAGATACGCAGTATTTT | CASSDQGQGTDTQYF | . | TRBV2 | . | TRBJ2-3
TGTGCCAGCAGCTTCGGACAGGGAAGGGCCAAAAACATTCAGTACTTC | CASSFGQGRAKNIQYF | TRBD1 | TRBV7-2 | . | TRBJ2-4
TGTGCCAGCAGTGAAGTAACAGTAGCAGATACGCAGTATTTT | CASSEVTVADTQYF | . | TRBV2 | . | TRBJ2-3
TGCGCCAGCAGTGATTGGGCGAACACTGAAGCTTTCTTT | CASSDWANTEAFF | . | TRBV10-2 | few | TRBJ1-1
TGCGCCAGCAGCTTGACTAGCGGGAGTAATGAGCAGTTCTTC | CASSLTSGSNEQFF | TRBD2 | TRBV5-1 | . | TRBJ2-1
TGTGCTAGTGGTTTCCATGGGGAGGGCGATGAGCAGTTCTTC | CASGFHGEGDEQFF | TRBD2 | TRBV12-5 | . | TRBJ2-1
TGTGCCAGCAGCCCGACCGTCCAGGGGAGAAGTCAAGCTTTCTTT | CASSPTVQGRSQAFF | . | TRBV25-1 | . | TRBJ1-1
TGTGCCAGCAGTTTTCCTGGACTAGCGGGTCCCCACGAGCAGTACTTC | CASSFPGLAGPHEQYF | TRBD2 | TRBV6-5 | few | TRBJ2-7
TGCAGCGTTTCGGGACTAGCAGGCAATGAGCAGTTCTTC | CSVSGLAGNEQFF | TRBD2 | TRBV29-1 | . | TRBJ2-1
TGCGCCAGCAGCCAAGGAGACAGGGGATCAGAGACCCAGTACTTC | CASSQGDRGSETQYF | TRBD1 | TRBV4-1 | . | TRBJ2-5
TGCGCCAGCAGCTTGGCCGGAGGGAACACTGAAGCTTTCTTT | CASSLAGGNTEAFF | . | TRBV5-1 | . | TRBJ1-1
TGCAGCGTGGGACAGGGATTCGCTGAAGCTTTCTTT | CSVGQGFAEAFF | TRBD1 | TRBV29-1 | . | TRBJ1-1
TGCAGTGGGAGGGCCTCCACTGAAGCTTTCTTT | CSGRASTEAFF | . | TRBV20-1 | . | TRBJ1-1